These 20 T cell receptor beta chains came from one sample sequenced in a study of CD8+ T cells in alopecia areata. Reverse transcription of extracted RNA yielded cDNA, which provided the sequencing template. Clones were sequenced by immunoSEQ multiplex PCR, and TCRdb holds only the in-frame ones, with some missing. The data show around 210,000 clones, with around three fifths seen just once and 4% to 6% held by the top ten. Sequencing input: CD8+ T cells sorted from blood. The receptor source for this set is a human donor in good health.

The chain is built from TRBV7-2 and TRBJ1-6; tentatively, D is TRBD1 (6 bases). This CDR3 is built from 16 residues. With 5 bases removed from V and 1 base from J, the gap between germline ends came to 12 bases. CDR1 and CDR2 (germline): SGHTA, FQGNSA. CDR3 region: CASSPKGVSYNSPLHF. In DNA, the CDR3 is TGTGCCAGCAGCCCTAAGGGGGTATCCTATAATTCACCCCTCCACTTT.

This clone was seen more than once but under ten times. The chain is built from TRBV10-2 and TRBJ2-1; D uncertain. The germline V gene encodes CDR1 WSHSY and CDR2 SAAADI. There are 11 residues in the CDR3. With 8 bases removed from V and 6 bases from J, the gap between germline ends came to 8 bases. The CDR3 DNA is TGCGCCAGCGTCTGGGGCAATGAGCAGTTCTTC. The encoded protein is CASVWGNEQFF.

A few counts support this clone. V and J are TRBV9 and TRBJ1-1, with D tentatively TRBD1 (5 bases). Trimming shortened V by 3 bases and J by 5 bases, and 8 bases separated the two germline ends. This CDR3 is 12 amino acids long. Germline CDR1 SGDLS, CDR2 YYNGEE. The DNA of the CDR3 is TGTGCCAGCAGCGCACCAGGGACTGAAGCTTTCTTT. Its translation is CASSAPGTEAFF.

This clone showed up just a few times. The rearrangement links TRBV5-1 to TRBJ2-5; TRBD1 agrees at 10 bases. Germline V gene sequence: CDR1 SGHRS, CDR2 YFSETQ. V lost 4 bases to trimming and J lost 1 base; unmatched junction nucleotides: 4. The CDR3 spans 15 residues. In nucleotides, the CDR3 is TGCGCCAGCAGCCCGGGACAGGGGCTCCAAGAGACCCAGTACTTC. Translation: CASSPGQGLQETQYF.

The chain joins TRBV2 to TRBJ2-7, with 7 bases fitting TRBD1. Trimming at V came to 3 bases and at J to 3 bases, leaving 8 bases not matched to a gene. Germline V gene sequence: CDR1 SNHLY, CDR2 FYNNEI. The CDR3 length is 15 residues. CDR3 loop: CASSDRQGLNYEQYF. The DNA of the CDR3 is TGTGCCAGCAGTGACCGACAGGGTCTGAACTACGAGCAGTACTTC.

The rearrangement uses TRBV15 and TRBJ2-7; D is possibly TRBD1 or TRBD2 (5 bases each). CDR3 length equals 13 residues. The ends were cut back, 0 bases at V and 5 bases at J, with 8 bases in the middle. The germline V gene encodes CDR1 LNHNV and CDR2 YYDKDF (reference sequence). The CDR3 reads CATSRDMGDEQYF. The CDR3 nucleotides read TGTGCCACCAGCAGAGATATGGGGGACGAGCAGTACTTC.

The CDR3 is CASSPTGRSYNEQFF. CDR3 nucleotide sequence: TGTGCCAGCAGTCCTACGGGACGCTCCTACAATGAGCAGTTCTTC. The V call is TRBV11-1, the J call TRBJ2-1; D might be TRBD1 or TRBD2, each matching 5 bases. Germline assignment: CDR1 SGHAT and CDR2 FQDESV (reference sequence). This CDR3 has 15 amino acids. The V and J ends lost 6 bases and 0 bases respectively, with 12 bases between them. The complete variable domain, with remaining parts taken from reference TRBV11-1 and TRBJ2-1, reads EAEVAQSPRYKITEKSQAVAFWCDPISGHATLYWYRQILGQGPELLVQFQDESVVDDSQLPKDRFSAERLKGVDSTLKIQPAELGDSAMYLCASSPTGRSYNEQFFGPGTRLTVL.

The chain recombines TRBV6-5 with TRBJ2-5; D remains ambiguous. In germline, CDR1 is MNHEY, CDR2 SVGAGI. Deletions cut 4 bases from V and 3 bases from J, with 6 bases between. The CDR3 loop spans 12 amino acids. The CDR3, as DNA: TGTGCCAGCAGTTCCGCAGAAGAGACCCAGTACTTC. Residues: CASSSAEETQYF.

As DNA, the CDR3 is TGCAGCGTTCTCACCGGGACAGGGTTGGCGACCCAGTACTTC. The encoded protein is CSVLTGTGLATQYF. This rearrangement joins TRBV29-1 to TRBJ2-5; TRBD1 aligns across 9 bases. CDR3 length: 14 amino acids. The V segment lost 5 bases and the J segment 7 bases; nucleotides outside the gene matches: 11. Germline assignment: CDR1 SQVTM and CDR2 ANQGSEA.

The chain uses TRBV7-9 and TRBJ2-3; 7 bases are shared with TRBD2. The ends lost 7 bases at V and 2 bases at J; junction bases unmatched: 6. The CDR3 runs to 14 residues. The V gene's germline CDR1 is SEHNR and CDR2 FQNEAQ (reference sequence). In DNA form, the CDR3 reads TGTGCCAGCATGGGGGGGAGCTCCACAGATACGCAGTATTTT. It yields the protein CASMGGSSTDTQYF.

In this sample, this clone turned up once. J is TRBJ2-5 and V is TRBV5-4; a possible D gene is TRBD1 (5 bases). V gave up 4 bases and J gave up 2 bases, with 9 bases separating them. The CDR3 length is 13 residues. The germline gives CDR1 SGHNT, CDR2 YYREEE (reference sequence). The CDR3 spells CASSRQLQETQYF. The CDR3 DNA is TGTGCCAGCAGCCGACAGCTTCAAGAGACCCAGTACTTC. The complete variable domain, with remaining parts taken from reference TRBV5-4 and TRBJ2-5, reads ETGVTQSPTHLIKTRGQQVTLRCSSQSGHNTVSWYQQALGQGPQFIFQYYREEENGRGNFPPRFSGLQFPNYSSELNVNALELDDSALYLCASSRQLQETQYFGPGTRLLVL.

J is TRBJ1-1 and V is TRBV18, with 7 nucleotides matching TRBD1. The germline V gene has CDR1 KGHSH and CDR2 LQKENI. Trimming cost V 0 bases and J 0 bases; bases outside gene matches: 7. The CDR3 consists of 17 residues. CDR3 amino acids: CASSPPIQGPMNTEAFF. CDR3 nucleotide sequence: TGTGCCAGCTCACCACCGATACAGGGGCCAATGAACACTGAAGCTTTCTTT.

CDR3 loop: CATSSVRGETQYF. CDR3 DNA: TGTGCCACCAGCAGCGTCCGGGGGGAGACCCAGTACTTC. The chain links TRBV15 to TRBJ2-5, with a possible D match to TRBD2 (6 bases). This CDR3 region has 13 residues. Trimming stripped 3 bases from V and 5 bases from J, with 10 bases between. Germline CDR1 reads LNHNV; CDR2 reads YYDKDF (reference sequence).

This clone occurred a few times. The chain couples TRBV19 to TRBJ2-1; weak D call: TRBD2 (5 bases). Germline V lookup: CDR1 LNHDA, CDR2 SQIVND (reference sequence). The CDR3 is 11 amino acids. The germline V and J ends were trimmed by 8 bases and 13 bases, with 15 bases remaining between them. The CDR3 spells CASGGPFDQFF. CDR3 nucleotides: TGTGCCAGTGGAGGCCCGTTTGATCAGTTCTTC. Filled out from reference TRBV19 and TRBJ2-1, the complete variable domain reads DGGITQSPKYLFRKEGQNVTLSCEQNLNHDAMYWYRQDPGQGLRLIYYSQIVNDFQKGDIAEGYSVSREKKESFPLTVTSAQKNPTAFYLCASGGPFDQFFGPGTRLTVL.

A few counts support this clone. The rearrangement uses TRBV7-9 and TRBJ1-4, with D unresolved. CDR1 is SEHNR and CDR2 is FQNEAQ in the germline V gene (reference sequence). The CDR3 length is 12 residues. V lost 5 bases and J lost 13, with 14 bases in between. CDR3 in DNA: TGTGCCAGCAGCCCCGGACCGCTGAGACTGTTTTTT. As protein: CASSPGPLRLFF.

Concerning this clone: The sample contains more than one DNA sequence encoding this CDR3. The rearrangement uses TRBV30 and TRBJ2-7; D gene uncertain. The V gene lost 0 bases and the J gene lost 1 base, with 7 bases spanning the gap. CDR3 length: 13 residues. Germline V gene sequence: CDR1 GTSNPN, CDR2 SVGIG (reference sequence). The DNA of the CDR3 is TGTGCCTGGAGTGTGGGTAGTTCCTACGAGCAGTACTTC. Translating gives CAWSVGSSYEQYF.

The chain employs TRBV5-4 and TRBJ2-2; D is perhaps TRBD1 or TRBD2 (5 bases each). CDR3 length equals 19 residues. Germline loops: CDR1 SGHNT, CDR2 YYREEE (reference sequence). Between the trimmed V and J ends, which lost 0 bases and 4 bases, there was a span of 22 bases. Here the CDR3 reads CASSLGLVPGRVRTGELFF. The CDR3 region has the DNA TGTGCCAGCAGCTTGGGGTTGGTACCAGGGAGAGTTCGCACCGGGGAGCTGTTTTTT.

The chain links TRBV19 to TRBJ1-5; perhaps TRBD1 as D (5 bases). This CDR3 has 16 amino acids. In germline, CDR1 is LNHDA, CDR2 SQIVND (reference sequence). V gave up 3 bases and J gave up 8 bases, with 20 bases separating them. This CDR3 reads CASSIVRLRGVEPQHF. CDR3 DNA sequence: TGTGCCAGTAGTATCGTCCGTCTGCGGGGGGTTGAGCCCCAGCATTTT.

The rearrangement uses TRBV6-5 and TRBJ2-7; D unclear. The germline CDR1 and CDR2 sequences are MNHEY and SVGAGI. The V end lost 0 bases, the J end lost 0 bases, and 9 bases lay between the germline ends. The CDR3 has 15 amino acids. CDR3 sequence (DNA): TGTGCCAGCAGTTACTCGGATGGGGACTCCTACGAGCAGTACTTC. Protein sequence: CASSYSDGDSYEQYF.

J is TRBJ1-2 and V is TRBV2; D ambiguous. Trimming removed 7 bases from V and 7 bases from J, with 13 bases in between. Germline V gene sequence: CDR1 SNHLY, CDR2 FYNNEI. CDR3 length equals 12 residues. This chain's CDR3 is CASNYLGSGYTF. The CDR3 coding sequence is TGTGCCAGCAATTACTTAGGGAGTGGCTACACCTTC.